This passage covers 14 T cell receptor beta chains from one sample sequenced in a study of neoadjuvant anti-PD-1 for oral cavity cancer. Using immunoSEQ multiplex PCR, the repertoire was profiled, and TCRdb retains in-frame clones only, with some absent. The table shows 11,000 to 15,000 clones, with 60% to 80% occurring only once. Documented time point: after neoadjuvant nivolumab, at surgical resection. Material: PBMCs, obtained after nivolumab (anti-PD-1) treatment. These receptors were collected from a person between 40 and 79 years old with oral cavity squamous cell carcinoma.

This clone was counted only a few times. The gene calls are TRBV4-1 and TRBJ1-3; 7 nucleotides agree with TRBD1. There are 15 residues in the CDR3. Germline-derived CDR1 and CDR2 are MGHRA and YSYEKL. V shed 0 bases, J shed 6 bases, and the junction held 5 bases outside the gene matches. The CDR3 bases are TGCGCCAGCAGCCAAGATGGCAGGGGGGAAAACACCATATATTTT. The encoded protein is CASSQDGRGENTIYF.

Points on this clone: Mismatch with germline at one junction end may stem from a read error. The chain carries TRBV9 and TRBJ1-3; 7 nucleotides match TRBD1. The germline CDR1 and CDR2 sequences are SGDLS and YYNGEE. The CDR3 has 14 residues. The CDR3 DNA follows: TGTGCCAGCAGCATCAGACAGGGTGGAAGCACCATATATTTT. It encodes CASSIRQGGSTIYF.

The CDR3 spells CASSLAQVRFGNTIYF. CDR3 bases: TGCGCCAGCAGCTTGGCCCAGGTCCGGTTTGGAAACACCATATATTTT. The chain is built from TRBV5-1 and TRBJ1-3; D gene unclear. CDR1 and CDR2 (germline): SGHRS, YFSETQ. The CDR3 spans 16 residues. Trimming left V 0 bases short and J 3 bases short, with 13 bases between.

The chain employs TRBV19 and TRBJ2-3; D is unresolved. CDR3 length: 14 amino acids. Germline CDR1 is LNHDA and CDR2 is SQIVND (reference sequence). Trimming stripped 8 bases from V and 2 bases from J, with 14 bases between. For the CDR3, the DNA is TGTGCCAGTGCCCAAGATGGGCTCACAGATACGCAGTATTTT. Amino acids: CASAQDGLTDTQYF.

The V gene is TRBV5-1, the J gene TRBJ2-5, with D tentatively TRBD1 or TRBD2 (5 bases each). Trimming stripped 0 bases from V and 5 bases from J, with 14 bases between. The CDR3 consists of 15 residues. Germline CDR1 SGHRS, CDR2 YFSETQ. CDR3 sequence (DNA): TGCGCCAGCAGCTTGGAAGGGCAGAGGGGCGAGACCCAGTACTTC. Its protein product is CASSLEGQRGETQYF.

The CDR3 sequence: CASSLYSGGLNTEAFF. The DNA for the CDR3 is TGTGCCAGCAGCTTATATTCGGGCGGTTTGAACACTGAAGCTTTCTTT. The chain uses TRBV7-9 and TRBJ1-1; D gene uncertain. The germline V gene has CDR1 SEHNR and CDR2 FQNEAQ (reference sequence). The V gene lost 2 bases and the J gene lost 0 bases, with 13 bases spanning the gap. The CDR3 loop spans 16 amino acids.

In this sample, this clone turned up a few times. The J gene is TRBJ1-1, the V gene TRBV9; unclear D gene. V was pared by 0 bases and J by 3 bases, with 12 bases between. The CDR3 has 15 amino acids. The germline V gene has CDR1 SGDLS and CDR2 YYNGEE. CDR3 nucleotide sequence: TGTGCCAGCAGCGTAGACCCCGGTGGGGACACTGAAGCTTTCTTT. It specifies CASSVDPGGDTEAFF.

This clone was observed a handful of times. The chain employs TRBV7-2 and TRBJ1-1; 8 nucleotides match TRBD1. Germline assignment: CDR1 SGHTA and CDR2 FQGNSA. This CDR3 spans 15 amino acids. V gave up 4 bases and J gave up 5 bases; unmatched junction bases: 9. This CDR3 is CASSSRTGTGTEAFF. CDR3 coding DNA: TGTGCCAGCAGCTCCCGGACAGGGACGGGGACTGAAGCTTTCTTT.

This rearrangement joins TRBV7-3 to TRBJ1-1; TRBD1 is a possible D gene (5 bases). CDR3 length: 15 residues. V lost 2 bases, J lost 1 base, and 11 bases lay in between. Germline loops: CDR1 SGHTA, CDR2 FQGTGA. DNA of the CDR3: TGTGCCAGCAGCTTAGAGGGACTGCCGAACACTGAAGCTTTCTTT. Residues: CASSLEGLPNTEAFF.

The chain links TRBV6-1 to TRBJ2-1; TRBD1 matches 7 bases. The CDR3 extends over 14 amino acids. In germline, CDR1 is MNHNS, CDR2 SASEGT. V shed 6 bases and J 12 bases; nucleotides not matched to a gene: 14. In DNA form, the CDR3 reads TGTGCCAGCAGCCCTGGACAGGACCCGCACAGGCAGTTCTTC. Amino acid sequence: CASSPGQDPHRQFF.

The CDR3 spells CASNEGQGSYEQYF. The CDR3 nucleotides read TGTGCCAGCAACGAGGGACAGGGAAGCTACGAGCAGTACTTC. The chain couples TRBV6-5 to TRBJ2-7; 9 nucleotides agree with TRBD1. With V trimmed by 7 bases and J by 3 bases, 7 bases remained unmatched. The CDR3 runs 14 residues. Germline-derived CDR1 and CDR2 are MNHEY and SVGAGI.

Remarks on this clone: Germline is not matched at one junction end, which may reflect a read error. The CDR3 loop reads CASRLGGRTGLYQPQHF. The CDR3 DNA reads as TGTGCCAGCAGATTAGGTGGCAGGACAGGACTTTATCAGCCCCAGCATTTT. This rearrangement joins TRBV7-8 to TRBJ1-5; TRBD1 matches 7 bases. The germline CDR1 and CDR2 sequences are SGHVS and FQNEAQ. This CDR3 is built from 17 residues.

This clone has a handful of counts. The chain couples TRBV27 to TRBJ1-1, with D unclear. CDR1 is MNHEY and CDR2 is SMNVEV in the germline V gene (reference sequence). V shed 4 bases and J shed 3 bases, with 12 bases lying between them. The CDR3 covers 14 residues. The CDR3 region is CASSWAGTDTEAFF. CDR3 nucleotides: TGTGCCAGCAGTTGGGCGGGAACAGACACTGAAGCTTTCTTT.

The CDR3 loop reads CASSNGGLAGPNEQFF. CDR3 nucleotide sequence: TGCGCCAGCAGCAATGGCGGACTAGCGGGACCCAATGAGCAGTTCTTC. The V call is TRBV4-1, the J call TRBJ2-1, with TRBD2 matching over 12 bases. The length of the CDR3 is 16 residues. The ends lost 5 bases at V and 6 bases at J; junction bases unmatched: 8. Germline V CDR1 and CDR2: MGHRA, YSYEKL.